A single sample is the source of the 18 T cell receptor beta chains below, sequenced in a study of cytomegalovirus exposure and HLA in healthy donors. The table came from immunoSEQ multiplex PCR; TCRdb's copy has only in-frame clones and leaves some out. The sample has 150,000 to 200,000 clones; just under 90% are singletons. Sequencing used PBMCs. These receptors were obtained from a woman in her 30s in good health and CMV-seronegative.

V is TRBV5-1 and J is TRBJ2-5; 9 bases are shared with TRBD2. The V segment lost 3 bases and the J segment 4 bases; nucleotides outside the gene matches: 10. CDR1 is SGHRS and CDR2 is YFSETQ in the germline V gene. The CDR3 runs 16 residues. The CDR3 DNA follows: TGCGCCAGCAGCTCCGTTCGCGGGGGGGCAGGAGAGACCCAGTACTTC. Translated: CASSSVRGGAGETQYF.

This clone is a singleton in its sample. The chain combines TRBV27 with TRBJ2-7, with D tentatively TRBD1 (8 bases). The length of the CDR3 is 15 residues. Trimming took 2 bases from V and 7 from J, leaving 18 bases between them. From germline, CDR1 is MNHEY and CDR2 SMNVEV (reference sequence). CDR3 protein: CASSLRAGGGGEQYF. CDR3 in DNA: TGTGCCAGCAGTTTAAGGGCAGGGGGCGGGGGAGAGCAGTACTTC.

Details on this clone: The same CDR3 also results from other DNA sequences found in this sample. J is TRBJ2-7 and V is TRBV19, with 11 nucleotides matching TRBD1. After removal of 3 bases from V and 5 bases from J, the junction contained 3 bases not matched to a gene. The CDR3 length is 14 residues. CDR1 is LNHDA and CDR2 is SQIVND in the germline V gene (reference sequence). In DNA, the CDR3 is TGTGCCAGTAGTATTCGGGACAGGGGGAACGAGCAGTACTTC. It specifies CASSIRDRGNEQYF.

This clone was picked up one time. The J gene is TRBJ1-1, the V gene TRBV2; 7 positions match TRBD1. The V and J ends lost 7 bases and 1 base, in that order; junction bases with no gene match: 3. Looked up from germline, CDR1 is SNHLY and CDR2 is FYNNEI. The CDR3 extends over 13 amino acids. CDR3 in amino acids: CASTRTGNTEAFF. CDR3 in DNA: TGTGCCAGCACTAGGACAGGGAACACTGAAGCTTTCTTT.

This clone was found a few times. The chain is built from TRBV15 and TRBJ2-4, with 10 bases fitting TRBD2. J gave up 6 bases and V 0 bases, and 2 bases lay outside the gene matches. Germline lookup yields CDR1 LNHNV and CDR2 YYDKDF (reference sequence). This CDR3 region has 15 residues. The CDR3 reads CATSRDSGGPNIQYF. For the CDR3, the DNA is TGTGCCACCAGCAGAGATAGCGGGGGGCCAAACATTCAGTACTTC. Filled out from reference TRBV15 and TRBJ2-4, the complete variable domain reads DAMVIQNPRYQVTQFGKPVTLSCSQTLNHNVMYWYQQKSSQAPKLLFHYYDKDFNNEADTPDNFQSRRPNTSFCFLDIRSPGLGDTAMYLCATSRDSGGPNIQYFGAGTRLSVL.

J is TRBJ2-7 and V is TRBV4-3; TRBD1 might be the D (5 bases). The germline V gene encodes CDR1 LGHNA and CDR2 YSLEER. Trimming took off 0 bases at V and 0 bases at J, with 12 bases between the two ends. The CDR3 consists of 16 residues. CDR3 DNA: TGCGCCAGCAGCCAAGATCAAGGAGACAGCTCCTACGAGCAGTACTTC. Translated: CASSQDQGDSSYEQYF.

V and J are TRBV9 and TRBJ2-1; TRBD2 aligns across 10 bases. The ends lost 1 base at V and 6 bases at J; junction bases unmatched: 7. This CDR3 is built from 16 residues. Germline CDR1 reads SGDLS; CDR2 reads YYNGEE. This chain's CDR3 is CASSVIPAGGRNEQFF. The DNA of the CDR3 is TGTGCCAGCAGCGTAATTCCAGCGGGGGGGCGCAATGAGCAGTTCTTC.

The V gene is TRBV7-9, the J gene TRBJ1-3; D perhaps matches TRBD1 (6 bases). In germline, CDR1 is SEHNR, CDR2 FQNEAQ (reference sequence). The CDR3 length is 16 residues. V dropped 5 bases and J dropped 0 bases, with 14 bases sitting between them. CDR3 coding DNA: TGTGCCAGCAGCCCTAGCGGAGGGGGCTCTGGAAACACCATATATTTT. This translates into CASSPSGGGSGNTIYF. Drawing the rest from reference TRBV7-9 and TRBJ1-3, the complete variable domain is DTGVSQNPRHKITKRGQNVTFRCDPISEHNRLYWYRQTLGQGPEFLTYFQNEAQLEKSRLLSDRFSAERPKGSFSTLEIQRTEQGDSAMYLCASSPSGGGSGNTIYFGEGSWLTVV.

The count of this clone is one. The chain has TRBV15 and TRBJ2-5, with 7 nucleotides matching TRBD1. Trimming took 0 bases from V and 2 from J; bases not matched to a gene: 3. CDR1 LNHNV and CDR2 YYDKDF come from the germline V gene (reference sequence). The CDR3 length is 15 residues. CDR3 nucleotides: TGTGCCACCAGCAGAGATCCGGGACAGCAAGAGACCCAGTACTTC. This gives the protein CATSRDPGQQETQYF.

This chain uses TRBV14 with TRBJ2-5; D gene unclear. The CDR3 has 14 residues. Germline V gene data show CDR1 as SGHDN and CDR2 as FVKESK. Trimming took off 8 bases at V and 5 bases at J, with 18 bases between the two ends. CDR3 bases: TGTGCCAGCTCTCCAAGCCTAGTTCAGGAGACCCAGTACTTC. The encoded protein is CASSPSLVQETQYF.

The chain combines TRBV11-2 with TRBJ1-2; unclear D gene. The V and J ends lost 5 bases and 4 bases respectively, with 8 bases between them. From germline, CDR1 is SGHAT and CDR2 FQNNGV. The CDR3 is 12 amino acids. The CDR3 is CASSQEGYGYTF. DNA of the CDR3: TGTGCCAGCAGCCAGGAGGGCTATGGCTACACCTTC.

CDR3 bases: TGTGCCAGCAGCGTTTTCGTCGGGGGGGGAAAGAGCTCCTACAATGAGCAGTTCTTC. It encodes CASSVFVGGGKSSYNEQFF. The chain joins TRBV9 to TRBJ2-1; TRBD2 agrees at 8 bases. V trimming: 2 bases; J trimming: 0 bases; junction bases outside the gene matches: 13. This CDR3 is 19 amino acids long. Germline loops: CDR1 SGDLS, CDR2 YYNGEE.

The chain has TRBV7-2 and TRBJ1-2, with D possibly being TRBD1 (5 bases). The germline gives CDR1 SGHTA, CDR2 FQGNSA. The length of the CDR3 is 14 residues. Trimming cost V 2 bases and J 8 bases, with 15 bases left between them. The CDR3 reads CASSLTDKGYGYTF. In DNA, the CDR3 is TGTGCCAGCAGCTTAACGGACAAGGGGTACGGCTACACCTTC.

V gene TRBV6-5 combines with J gene TRBJ1-4, with D perhaps TRBD1 (5 bases). The V gene's germline CDR1 is MNHEY and CDR2 SVGAGI. This CDR3 is 13 amino acids long. Trimming took off 5 bases at V and 11 bases at J, with 15 bases between the two ends. This CDR3 reads CASSRGGGEKLFF. CDR3 DNA: TGTGCCAGCAGTCGGGGAGGAGGGGAGAAACTGTTTTTT.

This sequence joins TRBV6-1 and TRBJ1-1, with 9 bases fitting TRBD1. The CDR3 runs 14 residues. Germline trimming cut 7 bases from V and 5 bases from J; bases unmatched to any gene: 8. Germline values: CDR1 MNHNS, CDR2 SASEGT. The CDR3 spells CASTQQGAGTEAFF. The CDR3 DNA reads as TGTGCCAGCACGCAACAGGGGGCTGGGACTGAAGCTTTCTTT.

The V gene is TRBV13, the J gene TRBJ2-1; 7 bases are shared with TRBD1. The V gene end was trimmed by 5 bases and the J gene end by 6 bases; junction bases not matched to a gene: 10. From germline, CDR1 is PRHDT and CDR2 FYEKMQ (reference sequence). There are 15 residues in the CDR3. The CDR3: CASSQRTGRFNEQFF. DNA for the CDR3: TGTGCCAGCAGCCAAAGGACAGGACGGTTCAATGAGCAGTTCTTC.

V usage is TRBV4-1 and J usage is TRBJ2-3; 9 bases match TRBD2. The CDR3 covers 15 residues. CDR1 and CDR2 from the germline V gene are MGHRA and YSYEKL. J lost 3 bases, V lost 3 bases, and 4 bases had no gene match. As DNA, the CDR3 is TGCGCCAGCAGCCAGCGCGGGGGGGCAACAGATACGCAGTATTTT. Translation: CASSQRGGATDTQYF.

V is TRBV30 and J is TRBJ2-3; 7 nucleotides line up with TRBD1. Germline assignment: CDR1 GTSNPN and CDR2 SVGIG (reference sequence). The V gene end was trimmed by 1 base and the J gene end by 6 bases; junction bases not matched to a gene: 7. The CDR3 spans 14 residues. For the CDR3, the DNA is TGTGCCTGGAGTGGGTCAGGGGGTTATGATACGCAGTATTTT. Protein product: CAWSGSGGYDTQYF.